This T cell receptor (beta chain) is drawn from a study of identical twins. TCRdb independently ran MiXCR on the 5' RACE reads; one entry per CDR3 protein. The sample yields 1.5 million to 2 million distinct CDR3 sequences, roughly a third seen once. Overall study results and limits: Clonotypes of the beta chain that were abundant in cord blood carried fewer insertions (memory repertoires showed none).

This clonotype has just a few counts. The target antigen is unknown. The specimen sequenced was cord blood. This TCR came from a newborn girl in good health.

The CDR3 here is CASSQGSARYSNQPQHF. The CDR3 DNA reads as TGTGCCAGCAGCCAAGGTTCTGCCCGTTATAGCAATCAGCCCCAGCATTTT. The genes are TRBV4-2 and TRBJ1-5; the D is unclear. Germline V gives CDR1 LGHNA, CDR2 YNFKEQ. The CDR3 loop spans 17 amino acids. Trimming removed 1 base from V and 0 bases from J, with 13 bases in between.